This TCR beta chain emerged from a study of T cells in Graves' hyperthyroidism and ophthalmopathy. Deletions cut 2 bases from V and 1 base from J, with 8 bases between. The CDR3 sequence is 15 residues long. Germline V gene data show CDR1 as KGHSH and CDR2 as LQKENI. RNA transcripts were the template for amplifying TCR beta CDR3 regions. A set of HTBI primers served as the primers for a first-round RT-PCR of the TCR CDR3. TCRdb analysed the multiplex PCR reads with MiXCR anew, one entry per CDR3 protein. The data show fewer than 400,000 distinct CDR3 sequences, over 15% seen once. This sequence originates from a man younger than 45 with Graves' hyperthyroidism. The chain couples TRBV18 to TRBJ2-2; possible D gene TRBD1, 6 bases. Sequenced: blood. The CDR3 DNA reads as TGTGCCAGCTCACCAGACAGGATGAACACCGGGGAGCTGTTTTTT. Protein sequence: CASSPDRMNTGELFF.